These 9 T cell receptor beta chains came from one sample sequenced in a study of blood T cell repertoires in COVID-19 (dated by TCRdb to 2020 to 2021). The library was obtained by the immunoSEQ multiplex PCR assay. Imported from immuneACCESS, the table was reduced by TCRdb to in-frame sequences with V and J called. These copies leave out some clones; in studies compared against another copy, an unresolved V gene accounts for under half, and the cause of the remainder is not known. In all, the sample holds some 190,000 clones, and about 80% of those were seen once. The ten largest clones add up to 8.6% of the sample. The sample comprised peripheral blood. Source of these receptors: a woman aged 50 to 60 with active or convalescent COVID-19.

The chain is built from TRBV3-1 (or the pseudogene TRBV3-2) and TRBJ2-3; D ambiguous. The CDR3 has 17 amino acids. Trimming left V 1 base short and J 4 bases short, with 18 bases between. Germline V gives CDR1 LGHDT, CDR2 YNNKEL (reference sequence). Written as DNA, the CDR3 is TGTGCCAGCAGCCAAGTAACGCCACCGAGCCCCGCAGATACGCAGTATTTT. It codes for CASSQVTPPSPADTQYF.

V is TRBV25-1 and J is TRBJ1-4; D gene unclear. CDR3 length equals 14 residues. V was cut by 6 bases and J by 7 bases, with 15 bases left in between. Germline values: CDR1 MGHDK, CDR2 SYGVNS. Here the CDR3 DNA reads TGTGCCAGCAGCAGAGGGTCTGAGGGTGAAAAACTGTTTTTT. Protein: CASSRGSEGEKLFF.

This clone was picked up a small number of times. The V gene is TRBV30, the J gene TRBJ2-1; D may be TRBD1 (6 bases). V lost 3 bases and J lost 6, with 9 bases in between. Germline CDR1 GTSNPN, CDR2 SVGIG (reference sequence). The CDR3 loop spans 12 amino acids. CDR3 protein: CAWRKTGNEQFF. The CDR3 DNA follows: TGTGCCTGGAGAAAGACAGGCAATGAGCAGTTCTTC.

DNA of the CDR3: TGTGCCTGGAGTTCGCGGGCCTTCTCAAGCGCTGGCTACACCTTC. This gives the protein CAWSSRAFSSAGYTF. This chain links TRBV30 with TRBJ1-2; no reliable D call. With 2 bases removed from V and 7 bases from J, the gap between germline ends came to 20 bases. This CDR3 spans 15 amino acids. Germline V gives CDR1 GTSNPN, CDR2 SVGIG (reference sequence). Variable domain in full (rest from reference TRBV30 and TRBJ1-2): SQTIHQWPATLVQPVGSPLSLECTVEGTSNPNLYWYRQAAGRGLQLLFYSVGIGQISSEVPQNLSASRPQDRQFILSSKKLLLSDSGFYLCAWSSRAFSSAGYTFGSGTRLTVV.

CDR3 nucleotides: TGCGCCAGCAGCCCCTCCCTGCTAGCGGGAGCGGACAATGAGCAGTTCTTC. Residues: CASSPSLLAGADNEQFF. The chain uses TRBV4-3 and TRBJ2-1; 10 bases are shared with TRBD2. Germline loops: CDR1 LGHNA, CDR2 YSLEER. This CDR3 has 17 residues. The V segment lost 4 bases and the J segment 5 bases; nucleotides outside the gene matches: 11.

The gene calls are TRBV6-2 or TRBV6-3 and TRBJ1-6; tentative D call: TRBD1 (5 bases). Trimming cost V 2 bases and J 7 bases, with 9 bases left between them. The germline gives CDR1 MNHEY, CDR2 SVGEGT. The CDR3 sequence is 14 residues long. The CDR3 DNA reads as TGTGCCAGCAGTTACGGGGCCTGGAATTCACCCCTCCACTTT. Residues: CASSYGAWNSPLHF.

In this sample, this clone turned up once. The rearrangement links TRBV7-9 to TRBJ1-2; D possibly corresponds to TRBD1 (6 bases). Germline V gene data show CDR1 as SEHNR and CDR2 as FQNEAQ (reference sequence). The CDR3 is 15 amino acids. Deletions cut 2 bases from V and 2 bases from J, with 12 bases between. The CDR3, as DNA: TGTGCCAGCAGCTTAAGGTCTCAGGGGAACTATGGCTACACCTTC. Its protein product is CASSLRSQGNYGYTF. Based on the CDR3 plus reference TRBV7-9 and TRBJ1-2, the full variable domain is DTGVSQNPRHKITKRGQNVTFRCDPISEHNRLYWYRQTLGQGPEFLTYFQNEAQLEKSRLLSDRFSAERPKGSFSTLEIQRTEQGDSAMYLCASSLRSQGNYGYTFGSGTRLTVV.

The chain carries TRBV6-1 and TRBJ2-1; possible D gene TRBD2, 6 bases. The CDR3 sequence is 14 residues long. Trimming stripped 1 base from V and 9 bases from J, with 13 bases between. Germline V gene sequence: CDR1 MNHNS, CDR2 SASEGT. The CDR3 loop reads CASSEGLAIFEQFF. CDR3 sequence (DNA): TGTGCCAGCAGTGAAGGGCTAGCGATTTTTGAGCAGTTCTTC.

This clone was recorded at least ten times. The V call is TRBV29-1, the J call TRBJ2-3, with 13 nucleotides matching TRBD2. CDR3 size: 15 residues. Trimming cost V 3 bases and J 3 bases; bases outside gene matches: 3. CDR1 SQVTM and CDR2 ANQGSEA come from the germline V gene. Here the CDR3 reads CSVEGTSGTTDTQYF. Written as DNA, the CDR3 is TGCAGCGTTGAGGGGACTAGCGGGACTACAGATACGCAGTATTTT.